This TCR beta chain comes out of a study of T cells in Graves' hyperthyroidism and ophthalmopathy. Clinical symptoms, serum thyroxine and TRAb, thyroid ultrasound and orbital computed tomography were used for the diagnoses. TCR beta CDR3 sequences were amplified from RNA transcripts. RT-PCR in the first round (using the HTBI primer set) targeted the TCR CDR3. TCRdb reanalysed the multiplex PCR reads using MiXCR and keeps one entry per CDR3 protein. Altogether approximately 610,000 distinct CDR3 sequences are present, roughly a sixth being singletons, with the ten largest covering approximately 18%. The receptor's source is a woman younger than 30 with Graves' hyperthyroidism. The sample was blood.

CDR3 in DNA: TGTGCCTGGAGCTACCCTCGGGCCCCGCCCGGGGAGCTGTTTTTT. This gives the protein CAWSYPRAPPGELFF. The chain links TRBV30 to TRBJ2-2; no clear D gene. Germline-derived CDR1 and CDR2 are GTSNPN and SVGIG (reference sequence). V lost 3 bases and J lost 6, with 17 bases in between. This CDR3 has 15 amino acids.